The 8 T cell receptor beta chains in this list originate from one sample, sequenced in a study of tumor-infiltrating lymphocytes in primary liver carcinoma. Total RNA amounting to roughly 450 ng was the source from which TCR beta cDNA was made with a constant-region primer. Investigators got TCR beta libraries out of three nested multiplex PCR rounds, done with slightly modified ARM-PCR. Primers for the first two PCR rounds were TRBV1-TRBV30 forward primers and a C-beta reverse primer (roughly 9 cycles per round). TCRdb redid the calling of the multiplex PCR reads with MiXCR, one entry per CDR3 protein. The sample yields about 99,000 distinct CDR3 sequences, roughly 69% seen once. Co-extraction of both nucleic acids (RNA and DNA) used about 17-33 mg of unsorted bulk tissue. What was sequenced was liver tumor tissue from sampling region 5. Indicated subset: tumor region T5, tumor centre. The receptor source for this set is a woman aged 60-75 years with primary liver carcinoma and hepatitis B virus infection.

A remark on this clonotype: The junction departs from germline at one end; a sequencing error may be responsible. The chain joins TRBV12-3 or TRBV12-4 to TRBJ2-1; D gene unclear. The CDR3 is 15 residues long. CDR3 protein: CASRPGVRSYNEEFF. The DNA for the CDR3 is TGTGCCAGTAGACCTGGCGTGAGGTCCTACAATGAGGAGTTCTTC.

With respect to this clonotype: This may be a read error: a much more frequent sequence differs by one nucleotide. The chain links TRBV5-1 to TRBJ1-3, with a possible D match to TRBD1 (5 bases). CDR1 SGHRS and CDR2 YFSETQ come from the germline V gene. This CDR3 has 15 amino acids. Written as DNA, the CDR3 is TGCGTCAGCAGCGGGGACGGATACTCTGGAAACACCATATATTTT. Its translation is CVSSGDGYSGNTIYF.

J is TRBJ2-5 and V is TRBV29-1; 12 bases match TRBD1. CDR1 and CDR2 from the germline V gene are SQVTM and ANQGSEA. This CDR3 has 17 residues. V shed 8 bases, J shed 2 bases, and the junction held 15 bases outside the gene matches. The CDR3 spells CSMYGTGGFRRQETQYF. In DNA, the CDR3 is TGCAGCATGTACGGGACAGGGGGCTTTAGAAGGCAAGAGACCCAGTACTTC.

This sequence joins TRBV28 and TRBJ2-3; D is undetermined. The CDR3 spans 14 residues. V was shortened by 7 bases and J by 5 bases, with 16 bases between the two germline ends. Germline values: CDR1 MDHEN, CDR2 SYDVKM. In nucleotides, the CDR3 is TGTGCCAGCATCCAGTCTAGTGAGAGAGATACGCAGTATTTT. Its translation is CASIQSSERDTQYF.

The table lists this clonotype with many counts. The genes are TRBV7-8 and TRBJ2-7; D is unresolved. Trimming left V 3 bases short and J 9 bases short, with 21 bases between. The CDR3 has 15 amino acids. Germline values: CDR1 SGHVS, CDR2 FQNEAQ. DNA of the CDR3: TGTGCCAGCAGCTTGGGCAGTAGCATGGGCCCTCGGCAGTACTTC. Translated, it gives CASSLGSSMGPRQYF.

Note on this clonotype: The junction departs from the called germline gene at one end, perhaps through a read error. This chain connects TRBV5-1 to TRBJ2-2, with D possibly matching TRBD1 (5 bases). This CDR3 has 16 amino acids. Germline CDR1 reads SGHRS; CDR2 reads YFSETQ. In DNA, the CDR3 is TGCGCCAGCGGCTTGGGGCAGGAAGCGAACACCGGGGAGCTGTTTTTT. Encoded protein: CASGLGQEANTGELFF.

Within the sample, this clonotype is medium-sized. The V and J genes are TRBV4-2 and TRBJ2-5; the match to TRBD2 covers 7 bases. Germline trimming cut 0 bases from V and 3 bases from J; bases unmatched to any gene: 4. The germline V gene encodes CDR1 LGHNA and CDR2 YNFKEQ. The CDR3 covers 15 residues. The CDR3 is CASSQDGTTKETQYF. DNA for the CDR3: TGTGCCAGCAGCCAAGACGGGACTACAAAAGAGACCCAGTACTTC.

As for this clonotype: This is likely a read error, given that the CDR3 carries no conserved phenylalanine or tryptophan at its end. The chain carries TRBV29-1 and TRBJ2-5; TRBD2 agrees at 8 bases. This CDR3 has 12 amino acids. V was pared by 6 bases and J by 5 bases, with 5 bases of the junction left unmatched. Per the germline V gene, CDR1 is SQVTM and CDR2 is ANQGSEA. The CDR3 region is CSVAEREETQYL. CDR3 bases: TGCAGCGTCGCGGAGCGGGAGGAGACCCAGTACCTC.